Each of the 9 T cell receptor beta chains below was sequenced from the same sample in a study of T cells after posttransplantation cyclophosphamide. Libraries were prepared by immunoSEQ multiplex PCR; TCRdb keeps only in-frame clonotypes and omits some of them. The sample lists some 19,000 clones, 75% to 90% occurring once. Sampled 1 year posttransplant, controls received myeloablative marrow transplants, methotrexate and a calcineurin inhibitor. Sequencing used PBMCs, obtained 350 to 400 days after allogeneic stem cell transplant with calcineurin inhibitor and methotrexate. The origin of the receptors is a female patient aged 30 to 45 who received an allogeneic stem cell transplant from an unrelated donor, was CMV-positive, and had acute and chronic GVHD. Some T cells may be graft donor cells.

The chain employs TRBV29-1 and TRBJ1-4; D remains ambiguous. This CDR3 has 13 amino acids. CDR1 is SQVTM, CDR2 ANQGSEA, per germline. V lost 5 bases and J 6 bases, leaving 13 bases between the germline ends. CDR3 bases: TGCAGCGTTACCCGGGCGGGTGATGAAAAACTGTTTTTT. Translation gives CSVTRAGDEKLFF.

This CDR3 reads CSVPPIGAGGSPDTQYF. In DNA, the CDR3 is TGCAGCGTCCCCCCGATAGGTGCGGGAGGGTCCCCAGATACGCAGTATTTT. The chain joins TRBV29-1 to TRBJ2-3; 9 bases are a match to TRBD2. This CDR3 contains 17 residues. Germline loops: CDR1 SQVTM, CDR2 ANQGSEA. V lost 6 bases and J lost 4; bases outside the gene matches: 17.

The chain couples TRBV5-1 to TRBJ2-7, with a possible D match to TRBD1 (5 bases). Trimming stripped 2 bases from V and 5 bases from J, with 8 bases between. The germline CDR1 and CDR2 sequences are SGHRS and YFSETQ. The CDR3 has 12 residues. The CDR3 DNA is TGCGCCAGCAGCTTACAGGCAAACGAGCAGTACTTC. Its translation: CASSLQANEQYF.

Note on this clone: Because the CDR3 is missing its conserved closing phenylalanine or tryptophan, this is likely a read error. The CDR3 sequence is CASSYSGGTSSYEQYA. CDR3 DNA: TGTGCCAGCAGTTACTCCGGCGGGACGAGCTCCTACGAGCAGTACGCC. The V call is TRBV6-5, the J call TRBJ2-7, with TRBD2 as a possible D gene (6 bases). Germline V gene data show CDR1 as MNHEY and CDR2 as SVGAGI. Trimming took 0 bases from V and 0 from J, leaving 12 bases between them. The CDR3 consists of 16 residues.

This chain uses TRBV25-1 with TRBJ1-2; D unresolved. V lost 1 base to trimming and J lost 8 bases, with 8 bases between them. The CDR3 consists of 12 residues. CDR1 and CDR2 (germline): MGHDK, SYGVNS. CDR3 residues: CASSELSRGYTF. CDR3 DNA: TGTGCCAGCAGTGAATTGAGCAGGGGCTACACCTTC.

As DNA, the CDR3 is TGCGCCAGCAGCTTGGCCTTCGGTGTTGGGAACACTGAAGCTTTCTTT. Translated, it gives CASSLAFGVGNTEAFF. This sequence joins TRBV5-1 and TRBJ1-1; no clear D. The length of the CDR3 is 16 residues. V was clipped by 0 bases and J by 1 base, with 13 bases between them. CDR1 SGHRS and CDR2 YFSETQ come from the germline V gene.

CDR3 in amino acids: CASSPRRELTDTQYF. Here the CDR3 DNA reads TGTGCCAGCAGCCCCCGCCGGGAGTTAACAGATACGCAGTATTTT. V and J are TRBV2 and TRBJ2-3, with D tentatively TRBD2 (6 bases). The length of the CDR3 is 15 residues. The V end was cut by 6 bases, the J end by 3 bases, with 16 bases between. The V gene's germline CDR1 is SNHLY and CDR2 FYNNEI. The full variable domain, completed using reference TRBV2 and TRBJ2-3, is EPEVTQTPSHQVTQMGQEVILRCVPISNHLYFYWYRQILGQKVEFLVSFYNNEISEKSEIFDDQFSVERPDGSNFTLKIRSTKLEDSAMYFCASSPRRELTDTQYFGPGTRLTVL.

This chain links TRBV18 with TRBJ2-7; 9 nucleotides match TRBD1. The J segment lost 5 bases and the V segment lost 6 bases, leaving 8 bases of the junction unmatched. The CDR3 runs 14 residues. Germline V gene sequence: CDR1 KGHSH, CDR2 LQKENI. This chain's CDR3 is CASSTRDRAHEQYF. In nucleotides, the CDR3 is TGTGCCAGCTCTACCCGGGACAGGGCCCACGAGCAGTACTTC.

This chain uses TRBV15 with TRBJ2-1, with D possibly TRBD2 on 7 matching bases. The V end was cut by 0 bases, the J end by 6 bases, with 12 bases between. This CDR3 has 15 residues. Germline V gene lookup returns CDR1 LNHNV and CDR2 YYDKDF (reference sequence). CDR3 protein: CATSRDSGGGNEQFF. The CDR3, as DNA: TGTGCCACCAGCAGAGATTCGGGGGGCGGCAATGAGCAGTTCTTC.